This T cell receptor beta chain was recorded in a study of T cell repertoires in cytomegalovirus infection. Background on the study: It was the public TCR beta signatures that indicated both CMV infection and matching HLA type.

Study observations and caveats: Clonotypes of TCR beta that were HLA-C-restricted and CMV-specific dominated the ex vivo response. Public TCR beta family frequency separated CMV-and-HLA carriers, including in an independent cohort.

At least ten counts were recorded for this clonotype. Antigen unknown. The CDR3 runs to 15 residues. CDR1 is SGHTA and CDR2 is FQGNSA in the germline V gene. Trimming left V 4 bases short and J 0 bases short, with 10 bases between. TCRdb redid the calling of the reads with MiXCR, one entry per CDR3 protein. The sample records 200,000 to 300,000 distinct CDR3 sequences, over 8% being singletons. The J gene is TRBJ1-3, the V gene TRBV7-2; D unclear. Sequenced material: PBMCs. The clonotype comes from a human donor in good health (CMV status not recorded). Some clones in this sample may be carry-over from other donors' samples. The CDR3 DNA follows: TGTGCCAGCAGCTCCGGACGGCGCTCTGGAAACACCATATATTTT. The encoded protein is CASSSGRRSGNTIYF.